A single T cell receptor (beta chain) is shown here with its context. Its specificity is not known. Genomic DNA, the template, was used for profiling of the TCR beta VDJ and CDR3. Using its own MiXCR run on the reads, TCRdb lists one record per CDR3 protein. The sample lists roughly 16,000 distinct CDR3 sequences, about 40% occurring once. The sample is drawn from a study of CD8+CD57+ T cells in acquired aplastic anemia. The CDR3 sequence is 15 residues long. V lost 3 bases, J lost 4 bases, and 5 bases stayed unmatched. Germline loops: CDR1 SGHRS, CDR2 YFSETQ. Those patients picked for sequencing had displayed CD8+CD57+ cell expansion on flow cytometry. Study results and caveats: Total CD4+ and CD8+ pools in patients were more diverse than the CD8+CD57+ cells of those patients.

V and J are TRBV5-1 and TRBJ1-1; 11 bases match TRBD1. Sequenced material: CD8+CD57+ T cells sorted from PBMCs. Subset of the sample: bead-enriched CD8+CD57+ effector memory T cells from SAA patients. The TCR was taken from a human donor with aplastic anemia. The CDR3 reads CASSWSGTGGTEAFF. DNA of the CDR3: TGCGCCAGCAGCTGGTCCGGGACAGGGGGCACTGAAGCTTTCTTT.